What follows is one TCR beta chain and its context. This specimen belongs to a study of blood T cell repertoires in COVID-19. The CDR3 sequence is 15 residues long. The germline CDR1 and CDR2 sequences are SGHAT and FQNNGV. V lost 4 bases to trimming and J lost 5 bases; unmatched junction nucleotides: 5. Assay: immunoSEQ multiplex PCR; the TCRdb copy retains only in-frame clones and omits some. This sample has roughly 260,000 clones, with 70% to 90% found just once. This receptor was identified in a middle-aged woman with acute or convalescent COVID-19. The sample was peripheral blood. The J gene is TRBJ2-5, the V gene TRBV11-2; 12 positions match TRBD2. The CDR3 nucleotides are TGTGCCAGCAGCTCCACTAGCGGGGGGCCGGAGACCCAGTACTTC. This gives the protein CASSSTSGGPETQYF.